The 27 T cell receptor beta chains reported below all come from one sample, sequenced in a study of HIV-infected patients and healthy controls. Reverse transcription used around 480 ng RNA and constant-region primers for alpha and beta. Separate chain-specific third strand synthesis with multiplexing indices produced the alpha and beta libraries. Using its own MiXCR run on the 5' RACE reads, TCRdb lists one record per CDR3 protein. The sample holds about 13,000 distinct CDR3 sequences; roughly a tenth are singletons and the top ten take 6% to 7%. No cell fractionation was done, so the repertoire covers all unsorted peripheral blood T cells. The sample taken for sequencing was blood. These receptors all stem from an adult in good health.

The chain uses TRBV18 and TRBJ2-7; D is uncertain. The length of the CDR3 is 14 residues. Trimming pared 6 bases from V and 0 bases from J, leaving 12 bases between. From germline, CDR1 is KGHSH and CDR2 LQKENI. DNA of the CDR3: TGTGCCAGCTCCCCCGTCGCGAGCTCCTACGAGCAGTACTTC. The encoded protein is CASSPVASSYEQYF.

This clonotype was recorded at least ten times. V gene TRBV15 combines with J gene TRBJ1-3; unclear D gene. Germline-derived CDR1 and CDR2 are LNHNV and YYDKDF (reference sequence). The CDR3 is made up of 16 amino acids. Trimming pared 0 bases from V and 4 bases from J, leaving 13 bases between. The CDR3 loop reads CATSRDTGASGNTIYF. As DNA, the CDR3 is TGTGCCACCAGCAGAGATACCGGTGCGAGCGGAAACACCATATATTTT. The full variable domain, its missing parts supplied by reference TRBV15 and TRBJ1-3, is DAMVIQNPRYQVTQFGKPVTLSCSQTLNHNVMYWYQQKSSQAPKLLFHYYDKDFNNEADTPDNFQSRRPNTSFCFLDIRSPGLGDTAMYLCATSRDTGASGNTIYFGEGSWLTVV.

The gene calls are TRBV6-2 or TRBV6-3 and TRBJ1-5, with D unclear. Trimming removed 6 bases from V and 0 bases from J, with 12 bases in between. The CDR3 sequence is 15 residues long. Looked up from germline, CDR1 is MNHEY and CDR2 is SVGEGT. The CDR3 bases are TGTGCCAGCAGATCTCCGAAATATAGCAATCAGCCCCAGCATTTT. Its protein product is CASRSPKYSNQPQHF.

This clonotype came up many times. The V gene is TRBV6-2 or TRBV6-3, the J gene TRBJ1-3; the D gene is possibly TRBD1 (6 bases). CDR1 is MNHEY, CDR2 SVGEGT, per germline. The CDR3 runs 15 residues. V lost 6 bases, J lost 0 bases, and 12 bases lay in between. The CDR3 nucleotides are TGTGCCAGCAGGTTCGACAGGAGCTCTGGAAACACCATATATTTT. Amino acids: CASRFDRSSGNTIYF.

This clonotype was observed at least ten times. The J gene is TRBJ2-3, the V gene TRBV7-2; 14 bases are a match to TRBD2. Germline assignment: CDR1 SGHTA and CDR2 FQGNSA. The V gene end was trimmed by 5 bases and the J gene end by 8 bases; junction bases not matched to a gene: 12. This CDR3 spans 17 amino acids. In nucleotides, the CDR3 is TGTGCCAGCAGCACCGAAGGGACTAGCGGGGGTTTGGGTACGCAGTATTTT. Encoded protein: CASSTEGTSGGLGTQYF. The variable domain in full, with the rest retrieved from reference TRBV7-2 and TRBJ2-3, is GAGVSQSPSNKVTEKGKDVELRCDPISGHTALYWYRQSLGQGLEFLIYFQGNSAPDKSGLPSDRFSAERTGGSVSTLTIQRTQQEDSAVYLCASSTEGTSGGLGTQYFGPGTRLTVL.

Sample share makes this clonotype medium-sized. V usage is TRBV10-3 and J usage is TRBJ2-3; unclear D gene. CDR1 ENHRY and CDR2 SYGVKD come from the germline V gene. Trimming removed 4 bases at V and 0 bases at J, with 2 bases between. The length of the CDR3 is 12 residues. The CDR3 loop reads CAISGSTDTQYF. The CDR3 DNA follows: TGTGCCATCAGTGGAAGCACAGATACGCAGTATTTT.

This clonotype is labeled as medium-sized. This rearrangement joins TRBV18 to TRBJ1-5; TRBD1 might be the D (6 bases). There are 13 residues in the CDR3. Germline V gene lookup returns CDR1 KGHSH and CDR2 LQKENI. V was clipped by 5 bases and J by 5 bases, with 10 bases between them. As DNA, the CDR3 is TGTGCCAGCTCAAAACAGGGAGATCAGCCCCAGCATTTT. Protein: CASSKQGDQPQHF.

DNA for the CDR3: TGTGCCAGCACCGGGAACACTGAAGCTTTCTTT. Encoded protein: CASTGNTEAFF. The rearrangement links TRBV28 to TRBJ1-1, with no clear D. Per the germline V gene, CDR1 is MDHEN and CDR2 is SYDVKM. V lost 7 bases and J 1 base, leaving 4 bases between the germline ends. CDR3 length: 11 amino acids.

By its share, this clonotype is medium-sized. The rearrangement joins TRBV30 to TRBJ1-1; D not certain. The CDR3 extends over 16 amino acids. Trimming cost V 1 base and J 8 bases, with 23 bases left between them. Germline lookup yields CDR1 GTSNPN and CDR2 SVGIG (reference sequence). The chain's CDR3 is CAWSASKNSGSAEAFF. DNA for the CDR3: TGTGCCTGGAGTGCTTCGAAGAATTCCGGAAGCGCAGAAGCTTTCTTT.

By share, this clonotype ranks as medium-sized. The genes are TRBV12-5 and TRBJ1-1; D remains ambiguous. Germline V CDR1 and CDR2: LGHNT, FRNRAP. The CDR3 is 12 amino acids. Trimming removed 2 bases at V and 5 bases at J, with 6 bases between. The CDR3 region is CASGLIGTEAFF. CDR3 DNA sequence: TGTGCTAGTGGTTTGATCGGAACTGAAGCTTTCTTT.

This chain uses TRBV2 with TRBJ2-2; no reliable D call. Between the trimmed V and J ends, which lost 3 bases and 5 bases, there was a span of 13 bases. The CDR3 is 15 residues long. Germline CDR1 SNHLY, CDR2 FYNNEI. The CDR3 DNA follows: TGTGCCAGCAGTGATGGGCAAGCCGGAACCGGGGAGCTGTTTTTT. Protein: CASSDGQAGTGELFF.

At least ten counts were recorded for this clonotype. The chain uses TRBV7-8 and TRBJ2-1; 8 nucleotides line up with TRBD2. Looked up from germline, CDR1 is SGHVS and CDR2 is FQNEAQ. The CDR3 sequence is 15 residues long. Trimming removed 3 bases from V and 4 bases from J; junction bases left unmatched: 5. This CDR3 is CASSFSGAQYNEQFF. The DNA of the CDR3 is TGTGCCAGCAGCTTTAGCGGGGCCCAATACAATGAGCAGTTCTTC.

This clonotype is medium-sized (0.01 to 0.1%) by share. V gene TRBV20-1 combines with J gene TRBJ2-5; D call uncertain. Germline lookup yields CDR1 DFQATT and CDR2 SNEGSKA (reference sequence). The CDR3 has 11 residues. V lost 4 bases and J 5 bases, leaving 8 bases between the germline ends. Here the CDR3 reads CSATAEETQYF. The CDR3 coding sequence is TGCAGTGCTACAGCAGAGGAGACCCAGTACTTC.

The chain joins TRBV4-3 to TRBJ2-7; possibly TRBD1 for D (6 bases). The germline gives CDR1 LGHNA, CDR2 YSLEER. CDR3 length equals 14 residues. The germline V and J ends were trimmed by 4 bases and 13 bases, with 23 bases remaining between them. As DNA, the CDR3 is TGCGCCAGCAGCCGGACGATGGAAACAGGGTCGAAATACTTC. Protein sequence: CASSRTMETGSKYF.

This clonotype is classed as medium-sized (0.01 to 0.1%). The rearrangement uses TRBV29-1 and TRBJ2-1, with D perhaps matching TRBD1 (5 bases). Looked up from germline, CDR1 is SQVTM and CDR2 is ANQGSEA. V was pared by 3 bases and J by 8 bases, with 8 bases between. This CDR3 has 11 amino acids. The CDR3 region has the DNA TGCAGCGTTGACAGGGCGGATGAGCAGTTCTTC. Its translation is CSVDRADEQFF.

The chain has TRBV6-2 or TRBV6-3 and TRBJ2-7; 12 bases agree with TRBD2. The CDR3 sequence is 15 residues long. CDR1 and CDR2 from the germline V gene are MNHEY and SVGEGT. V was clipped by 2 bases and J by 4 bases; unmatched bases: 3. CDR3 region: CASSYRTSGKYEQYF. CDR3 nucleotides: TGTGCCAGCAGTTACCGGACTAGCGGGAAATACGAGCAGTACTTC.

Many counts were recorded for this clonotype. This sequence joins TRBV4-1 and TRBJ2-1, with 13 bases aligning to TRBD2. The germline gives CDR1 MGHRA, CDR2 YSYEKL. Unmatched junction bases numbered 7, after V lost 4 bases and J lost 7 bases. CDR3 size: 16 residues. In nucleotides, the CDR3 is TGCGCCAGCAGCCCCGTTATACTAGCGGGGGGGAATGAGCAGTTCTTC. The encoded protein is CASSPVILAGGNEQFF.

Relative to its sample, this clonotype is medium-sized. The chain carries TRBV24-1 and TRBJ2-1, with D perhaps matching TRBD1 (5 bases). Trimming took off 3 bases at V and 0 bases at J, with 8 bases between the two ends. Per the germline V gene, CDR1 is KGHDR and CDR2 is SFDVKD. The CDR3 spans 15 residues. The CDR3 loop reads CATSDAGSSYNEQFF. The CDR3 coding sequence is TGTGCCACCAGTGATGCAGGGTCCTCCTACAATGAGCAGTTCTTC.

In its sample, this clonotype was seen many times. The rearrangement uses TRBV7-2 and TRBJ2-6; unclear D gene. Germline lookup yields CDR1 SGHTA and CDR2 FQGNSA. The CDR3 extends over 17 amino acids. Trimming left V 7 bases short and J 0 bases short, with 16 bases between. The CDR3, as DNA: TGTGCCAGCAATTCCCGGGTCACCCTCTCTGGGGCCAACGTCCTGACTTTC. Protein product: CASNSRVTLSGANVLTF.

At least ten counts were recorded for this clonotype. The J gene is TRBJ2-5, the V gene TRBV6-1; 10 bases line up with TRBD1. The CDR3 has 15 amino acids. J was trimmed by 4 bases and V by 7 bases; bases with no gene match: 9. Germline assignment: CDR1 MNHNS and CDR2 SASEGT. The CDR3 loop reads CASIRDRGQGETQYF. The DNA for the CDR3 is TGTGCCAGCATCCGTGACAGGGGGCAGGGAGAGACCCAGTACTTC.

This clonotype was seen many times. This chain uses TRBV20-1 with TRBJ2-3, with TRBD2 matching 8 bases. CDR3 length equals 16 residues. V shed 5 bases, J shed 5 bases, and the junction held 15 bases outside the gene matches. Germline CDR1 and CDR2: DFQATT and SNEGSKA (reference sequence). The DNA for the CDR3 is TGCAGTGCTTCTCCCGAAGCGGGGGCCGTTGGAGATACGCAGTATTTT. Amino acids: CSASPEAGAVGDTQYF.

By sample share, this clonotype is medium-sized. This chain's CDR3 is CSVESGGGTYNEQFF. The CDR3 coding sequence is TGCAGCGTTGAATCAGGCGGGGGGACATACAATGAGCAGTTCTTC. The rearrangement joins TRBV29-1 to TRBJ2-1; 8 nucleotides agree with TRBD2. This CDR3 comprises 15 residues. The junction had 7 bases not matched to a gene; V was cut back by 2 bases and J by 4 bases. Germline CDR1 SQVTM, CDR2 ANQGSEA.

This clonotype was detected many times. The V call is TRBV28, the J call TRBJ1-5, with 7 bases aligning to TRBD1. Germline V gives CDR1 MDHEN, CDR2 SYDVKM. The trim removed 2 bases at V and 2 bases at J, leaving 3 bases unmatched. The CDR3 length is 15 residues. CDR3 in DNA: TGTGCCAGCAGTTTAGAGGGGGCCCGCAATCAGCCCCAGCATTTT. Its translation: CASSLEGARNQPQHF.

This clonotype is labeled medium-sized. CDR3 DNA sequence: TGTGCCAGCAGCGTAAGCGGGGGAAGCACAGATACGCAGTATTTT. It encodes CASSVSGGSTDTQYF. V and J are TRBV9 and TRBJ2-3; 8 bases are a match to TRBD2. V dropped 1 base and J dropped 0; count of bases not matched to a gene: 1. The CDR3 has 15 amino acids. CDR1 SGDLS and CDR2 YYNGEE come from the germline V gene.

This clonotype was observed many times. This rearrangement joins TRBV7-2 to TRBJ2-5; D uncertain. Deletions cut 1 base from V and 5 bases from J, with 5 bases between. The V gene's germline CDR1 is SGHTA and CDR2 FQGNSA. This CDR3 has 12 residues. For the CDR3, the DNA is TGTGCCAGCAGCTTAGAGGTCGAGACCCAGTACTTC. Translated: CASSLEVETQYF.

CDR3 sequence (DNA): TGTGCCAGCAGCTTAACCATGGACAGGGTGCCTGAGCAGTTCTTC. Protein: CASSLTMDRVPEQFF. The chain joins TRBV7-2 to TRBJ2-1; 8 bases map to TRBD1. V was clipped by 2 bases and J by 9 bases; unmatched bases: 9. Germline V gives CDR1 SGHTA, CDR2 FQGNSA. The CDR3 length is 15 residues.

The chain couples TRBV6-5 to TRBJ1-1; no clear D gene. Trimming cost V 5 bases and J 5 bases, with 12 bases left between them. The length of the CDR3 is 13 residues. The germline V gene encodes CDR1 MNHEY and CDR2 SVGAGI. The CDR3 DNA is TGTGCCAGCAGTACCCGCCGAGGGACTGAAGCTTTCTTT. This translates into CASSTRRGTEAFF.